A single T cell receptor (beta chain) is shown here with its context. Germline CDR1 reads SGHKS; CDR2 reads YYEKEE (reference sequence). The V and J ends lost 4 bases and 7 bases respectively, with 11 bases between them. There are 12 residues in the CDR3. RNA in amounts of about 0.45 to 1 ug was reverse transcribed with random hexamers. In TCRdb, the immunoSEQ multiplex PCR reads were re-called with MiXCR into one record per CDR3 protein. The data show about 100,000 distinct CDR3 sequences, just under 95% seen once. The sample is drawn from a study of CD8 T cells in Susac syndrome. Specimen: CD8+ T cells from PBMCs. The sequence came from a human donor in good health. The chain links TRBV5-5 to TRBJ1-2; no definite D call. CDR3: CASSKDFGGYTF. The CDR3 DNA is TGTGCCAGCAGCAAGGACTTTGGTGGCTACACCTTC.